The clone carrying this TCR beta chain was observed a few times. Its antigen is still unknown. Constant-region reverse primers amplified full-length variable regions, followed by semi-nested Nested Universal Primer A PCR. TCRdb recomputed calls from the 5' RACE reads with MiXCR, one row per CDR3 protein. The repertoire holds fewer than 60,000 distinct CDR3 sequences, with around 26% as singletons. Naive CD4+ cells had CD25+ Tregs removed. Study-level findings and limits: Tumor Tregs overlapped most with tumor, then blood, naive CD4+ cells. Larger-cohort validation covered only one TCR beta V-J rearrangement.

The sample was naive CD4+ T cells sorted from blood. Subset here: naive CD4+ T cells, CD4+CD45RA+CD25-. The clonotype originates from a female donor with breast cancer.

The CDR3 sequence: CASSLAGATGELFF. The DNA of the CDR3 is TGCGCCAGCAGCTTGGCTGGGGCCACCGGGGAGCTGTTTTTT. The V call is TRBV5-1, the J call TRBJ2-2; a possible D gene is TRBD1 (5 bases). The CDR3 loop spans 14 amino acids. Germline V lookup: CDR1 SGHRS, CDR2 YFSETQ. V was clipped by 0 bases and J by 4 bases, with 7 bases between them.